This T cell receptor beta chain was captured in a study of CD8 T cells in ankylosing spondylitis. TCRdb reprocessed the 5' RACE reads via MiXCR and lists one record per CDR3 protein. The repertoire includes about 240,000 distinct CDR3 sequences, approximately 8% of them detected once, and 4.5% to 5% sits in the top ten. This clonotype has ten or more counts. The sequence was obtained from a female donor with ankylosing spondylitis or in good health (not recorded which). Source material: blood, either unsorted or a sorted T cell fraction (not recorded which).

In DNA, the CDR3 is TGTGCCAGCAGCTTAGCTGTGCGGGATGAGCAGTTCTTC. Its protein is CASSLAVRDEQFF. The gene calls are TRBV7-2 and TRBJ2-1; the D gene is possibly TRBD2 (5 bases). Trimming stripped 0 bases from V and 8 bases from J, with 8 bases between. The CDR3 consists of 13 residues. From germline, CDR1 is SGHTA and CDR2 FQGNSA.